The 2 T cell receptor beta chains in this list originate from one sample, sequenced in a study of blood T cell repertoires in COVID-19. TCRdb's table, derived via immunoSEQ multiplex PCR, lists solely in-frame clones and lacks some. The sample has about 400,000 clones, around 87% seen once. Sequencing input: peripheral blood. The receptors were sampled from a human donor in a cohort sampled during active COVID-19.

This chain joins TRBV19 and TRBJ2-1; 10 bases agree with TRBD1. The CDR3 extends over 14 amino acids. V trimming: 10 bases; J trimming: 8 bases; junction bases outside the gene matches: 11. CDR1 and CDR2 (germline): LNHDA, SQIVND (reference sequence). In DNA, the CDR3 is TGTGCCACCGGGACAGGGGACACCTTCGATGAGCAGTTCTTC. Translating gives CATGTGDTFDEQFF.

The chain couples TRBV7-8 to TRBJ1-1; 8 bases agree with TRBD1. CDR3 length: 14 residues. Germline CDR1 and CDR2: SGHVS and FQNEAQ. Germline trimming cut 5 bases from V and 5 bases from J; bases unmatched to any gene: 7. CDR3 nucleotides: TGTGCCAGCAGCCTCGGACAGGGAAGGACTGAAGCTTTCTTT. Amino acids: CASSLGQGRTEAFF.